These T cell receptor beta chains were read from a single sample in a study of blood T cell repertoires in COVID-19. Assay used: immunoSEQ multiplex PCR; TCRdb lists only in-frame clones, some missing. Here the sample spans about 230,000 clones, 65% to 90% being singletons. Specimen: peripheral blood. The source of these receptors is a woman between 45 and 60 years old with acute or convalescent COVID-19. The conserved cysteine and the conserved F or W are not part of the CDR3 here. D genes are given only for firm matches.

D | J | V | length | CDR3
- | TRBJ2-3 | TRBV25-1 | 12 | ASSDSSLQDTQY
TRBD1 | TRBJ2-2 | TRBV2 | 12 | ASSGTEFTGELF
- | TRBJ2-5 | TRBV12-3/TRBV12-4 | 10 | ASRSTVGTQY
- | TRBJ1-4 | TRBV7-8 | 12 | ASSWTGYNEKLF
TRBD1 | TRBJ1-6 | TRBV6-1 | 13 | ASSEPGQGFSPLH
- | TRBJ2-6 | TRBV3-1/TRBV3-2 | 13 | ASSQDLSGANVLT
- | TRBJ1-1 | TRBV27 | 13 | ASSLSSGSSTEAF
TRBD2 | TRBJ2-3 | TRBV9 | 12 | ASSPLAGADTQY
- | TRBJ1-5 | TRBV28 | 13 | ASSLVTGGDQPQH
- | TRBJ2-7 | TRBV27 | 9 | ASSSSYEQY
- | TRBJ1-3 | TRBV3-1/TRBV3-2 | 13 | ASSPRPGSGNTIY
- | TRBJ2-7 | TRBV10-3 | 9 | ATAQGYEQY
- | TRBJ1-2 | TRBV3-1/TRBV3-2 | 14 | ASSQDGEGTNYGYT
TRBD1 | TRBJ1-1 | TRBV24-1 | 12 | ATSENRDRGQAF
- | TRBJ2-7 | TRBV5-5 | 10 | ASSRGTDEQY
TRBD1 | TRBJ1-4 | TRBV5-6 | 14 | ASSLQGEGTNEKLF
TRBD1 | TRBJ2-7 | TRBV11-2 | 13 | ASSLDGTVDYEQY
TRBD1 | TRBJ1-2 | TRBV4-1 | 12 | ASSPPTGNYGYT
- | TRBJ2-3 | TRBV12-3/TRBV12-4 | 11 | ASSSALTDTQY
- | TRBJ2-3 | TRBV18 | 11 | ASSLDWADTQY
- | TRBJ1-2 | TRBV18 | 11 | ASSPIGERGYT
TRBD1 | TRBJ1-2 | TRBV30 | 11 | AWRETGVGGYT
TRBD1 | TRBJ1-2 | TRBV28 | 10 | AIPQGTYGYT
- | TRBJ1-2 | TRBV10-2 | 12 | ASSERGTDYGYT
- | TRBJ1-5 | TRBV28 | 11 | ASNTNRYEPQH
- | TRBJ2-7 | TRBV3-1/TRBV3-2 | 11 | ASSQSGPGEQY
TRBD1 | TRBJ2-1 | TRBV13 | 13 | ASSPKEGARNEQF
TRBD2 | TRBJ2-3 | TRBV27 | 14 | ASAPLGAGGTDTQY
- | TRBJ1-2 | TRBV6-5 | 13 | ASSYSILGAHGYT
TRBD1 | TRBJ2-7 | TRBV2 | 11 | ASSTGTGYEQY
- | TRBJ1-1 | TRBV30 | 12 | AWSVRGGNTEAF
TRBD1 | TRBJ1-6 | TRBV5-6 | 14 | ASSTGQGPRNSPLH
- | TRBJ1-1 | TRBV5-1 | 14 | ASSLATGIRGTEAF
- | TRBJ2-6 | TRBV14 | 12 | ASSQGPGANVLT
TRBD1 | TRBJ1-3 | TRBV7-8 | 14 | ASSFDRGSSGNTIY
TRBD1 | TRBJ1-5 | TRBV28 | 13 | ASRTGGDSHQPQH
TRBD1 | TRBJ2-5 | TRBV5-4 | 12 | ASSLDDRGETQY
- | TRBJ1-4 | TRBV24-1 | 12 | ATSDRGDNEKLF
- | TRBJ2-4 | TRBV3-1/TRBV3-2 | 13 | ASSPRQVAKNIQY
TRBD2 | TRBJ2-5 | TRBV2 | 13 | ASSETSGPQETQY
TRBD2 | TRBJ2-7 | TRBV4-1 | 13 | ASSQPGRTRGEQY
- | TRBJ2-1 | TRBV19 | 12 | ASSISHQNNEQF